A single sample gave rise to the 17 T cell receptor beta chains below, sequenced in a study of cytotoxic CD8 clonotypes in ibrutinib-treated CLL. The data were produced by immunoSEQ multiplex PCR, yet TCRdb's version contains in-frame clones alone and is incomplete. The sample lists approximately 80,000 clones; about 86% were seen once. This material consisted of PBMCs, taken before ibrutinib treatment. These receptors were obtained from a human donor with chronic lymphocytic leukemia.

The rearrangement links TRBV6-5 to TRBJ1-2, with a weak D call TRBD1 (6 bases). V was shortened by 6 bases and J by 6 bases, with 11 bases between the two germline ends. This CDR3 spans 12 amino acids. Looked up from germline, CDR1 is MNHEY and CDR2 is SVGAGI. In nucleotides, the CDR3 is TGTGCCAGCAGAAGGGGGGTTAATGGCTACACCTTC. Its translation is CASRRGVNGYTF.

In regard to this clone: An end of the junction differs from the germline gene, which may be a read error. The chain carries TRBV5-6 and TRBJ2-5, with TRBD2 identical over 9 bases. The CDR3 has 11 amino acids. Germline V gives CDR1 SGHDT, CDR2 YYEEEE. The CDR3 is CASSLRLAENF. CDR3 nucleotides: TGTGCCAGCAGCTTGAGACTAGCGGAGAACTTC.

Comment on this clone: This specimen includes other DNA sequences encoding the same CDR3. J is TRBJ2-3 and V is TRBV9; D not resolved. V lost 5 bases and J 3 bases, leaving 7 bases between the germline ends. The CDR3 runs to 12 residues. In germline, CDR1 is SGDLS, CDR2 YYNGEE. CDR3 in DNA: TGTGCCAGCAGTGTCGGGACAGATACGCAGTATTTT. Translated: CASSVGTDTQYF.

The V gene is TRBV7-2, the J gene TRBJ2-2; D is possibly TRBD2 (5 bases). Germline V gene sequence: CDR1 SGHTA, CDR2 FQGNSA. The CDR3 contains 15 residues. V lost 3 bases and J lost 3, with 11 bases in between. The CDR3 reads CASSFRIGDTGELFF. The CDR3 DNA follows: TGTGCCAGCAGCTTCAGGATCGGGGACACCGGGGAGCTGTTTTTT.

The chain employs TRBV19 and TRBJ2-1; the D gene is possibly TRBD2 (6 bases). The CDR3 sequence is 15 residues long. CDR1 and CDR2 from the germline V gene are LNHDA and SQIVND (reference sequence). The V end lost 1 base, the J end lost 5 bases, and 12 bases lay between the germline ends. CDR3 sequence (DNA): TGTGCCAGTAGTATAGGTTGGAGGGGAAACAATGAGCAGTTCTTC. This codes for CASSIGWRGNNEQFF.

This chain links TRBV4-2 with TRBJ2-7, with a possible D match to TRBD2 (6 bases). This CDR3 is 17 amino acids long. Germline V lookup: CDR1 LGHNA, CDR2 YNFKEQ. V was clipped by 3 bases and J by 1 base, with 19 bases between them. Written as DNA, the CDR3 is TGTGCCAGCAGCCACATCCTTTCCGGGACTGGATCCTACGAGCAGTACTTC. Translating it yields CASSHILSGTGSYEQYF.

This rearrangement joins TRBV19 to TRBJ1-5; D not resolved. CDR1 LNHDA and CDR2 SQIVND come from the germline V gene (reference sequence). The CDR3 has 14 residues. V shed 5 bases and J shed 1 base, with 9 bases lying between them. The CDR3 DNA sequence: TGTGCCAGTAGTGGGCTAGAGAGCAATCAGCCCCAGCATTTT. Its translation is CASSGLESNQPQHF.

The chain combines TRBV19 with TRBJ2-7; the D gene is possibly TRBD1 (6 bases). V was pared by 0 bases and J by 9 bases, with 12 bases between. Germline V gene lookup returns CDR1 LNHDA and CDR2 SQIVND (reference sequence). The CDR3 sequence is 13 residues long. The CDR3 here is CASSIEPGQWQYF. In nucleotides, the CDR3 is TGTGCCAGTAGTATAGAACCGGGACAATGGCAGTACTTC.

CDR3 bases: TGTGCCAGCAGCCAACCAACCGGGACAGCTAAAGAGACCCAGTACTTC. Translated: CASSQPTGTAKETQYF. This sequence joins TRBV14 and TRBJ2-5; 7 bases agree with TRBD1. Germline V gene lookup returns CDR1 SGHDN and CDR2 FVKESK. The V gene end was trimmed by 2 bases and the J gene end by 3 bases; junction bases not matched to a gene: 9. This CDR3 contains 16 residues.

The rearrangement uses TRBV7-9 and TRBJ1-4, with D unresolved. V was pared by 5 bases and J by 0 bases, with 10 bases between. The CDR3 loop spans 15 amino acids. Germline V gives CDR1 SEHNR, CDR2 FQNEAQ (reference sequence). DNA for the CDR3: TGTGCCAGCAGCCCCGGGCTTGCAACTAATGAAAAACTGTTTTTT. It yields the protein CASSPGLATNEKLFF.

This rearrangement joins TRBV14 to TRBJ1-2, with a tentative D call TRBD1 (6 bases). In germline, CDR1 is SGHDN, CDR2 FVKESK. Deletions cut 1 base from V and 3 bases from J, with 9 bases between. CDR3 length: 14 residues. DNA for the CDR3: TGTGCCAGCAGCCAAGCGGGGGCGGACTATGGCTACACCTTC. Translation gives CASSQAGADYGYTF.

This chain joins TRBV4-2 and TRBJ2-4; D perhaps matches TRBD2 (7 bases). The CDR3 runs 16 residues. Trimming cost V 4 bases and J 1 base, with 14 bases left between them. Germline V gene data show CDR1 as LGHNA and CDR2 as YNFKEQ. Written as DNA, the CDR3 is TGTGCCAGCAGCCCAATAGGGGGGGCCGCCAAAAACATTCAGTACTTC. This sequence encodes CASSPIGGAAKNIQYF.

A few counts support this clone. The V gene is TRBV28, the J gene TRBJ2-5; D perhaps matches TRBD1 (5 bases). Trimming cost V 2 bases and J 0 bases, with 7 bases left between them. Germline V gene data show CDR1 as MDHEN and CDR2 as SYDVKM. CDR3 length equals 14 residues. In DNA, the CDR3 is TGTGCCAGCAGTTTAGGGGCGTACCAAGAGACCCAGTACTTC. It encodes CASSLGAYQETQYF.

The J gene is TRBJ1-5, the V gene TRBV6-5; the D gene is possibly TRBD1 (6 bases). The CDR3 contains 15 residues. V lost 0 bases to trimming and J lost 10 bases, with 16 bases between them. Germline V gene data show CDR1 as MNHEY and CDR2 as SVGAGI. As DNA, the CDR3 is TGTGCCAGCAGTTACTCAGGTGGCCAGGGGAACCCCCAGCATTTT. This translates into CASSYSGGQGNPQHF.

The chain joins TRBV2 to TRBJ2-7; 10 nucleotides line up with TRBD2. The germline V gene has CDR1 SNHLY and CDR2 FYNNEI. The CDR3 extends over 16 amino acids. V was clipped by 5 bases and J by 6 bases; unmatched bases: 13. DNA for the CDR3: TGTGCCAGCAGTCAATCTTGGAGCGGGAGGGCCGCCGAGCAGTACTTC. It is translated as CASSQSWSGRAAEQYF.

V gene TRBV19 combines with J gene TRBJ1-1, with 7 nucleotides matching TRBD1. The CDR3 runs 16 residues. Trimming removed 9 bases from V and 5 bases from J; junction bases left unmatched: 18. The V gene's germline CDR1 is LNHDA and CDR2 SQIVND (reference sequence). The CDR3 coding sequence is TGTGCCAGCCTTAGGGTCTTAGAGACAGGGCCAACTGAAGCTTTCTTT. Protein product: CASLRVLETGPTEAFF.

The genes are TRBV19 and TRBJ2-7, with 9 nucleotides matching TRBD2. J was trimmed by 7 bases and V by 0 bases; bases with no gene match: 7. The germline V gene has CDR1 LNHDA and CDR2 SQIVND (reference sequence). This CDR3 is 15 amino acids long. This CDR3 is CASSIDAGGLQEQYF. The CDR3 DNA follows: TGTGCCAGTAGTATAGATGCGGGAGGGCTTCAGGAGCAGTACTTC.